This T cell receptor (beta chain) comes out of a study of T cell repertoires in cytomegalovirus infection. On the study more broadly: CMV infection plus the matching HLA type was flagged by public TCR beta signatures.

Germline V CDR1 and CDR2: MNHEY, SVGEGT. V was clipped by 2 bases and J by 7 bases; unmatched bases: 19. The CDR3 covers 19 residues. Study-wide results and limits: The ex vivo response was dominated by HLA-C-restricted CMV-specific TCR beta clonotypes. Identification of carriers of CMV plus the relevant HLA was achieved through cumulative public TCR beta family frequency.

As regards this clonotype: The antigen is undetermined.

TCRdb itself ran the reads through MiXCR, one entry per CDR3 protein. The sample contains 350,000 to 450,000 distinct CDR3 sequences, 15% to 20% of which appear only once. The sample taken for sequencing was PBMCs. J is TRBJ2-1 and V is TRBV6-2 or TRBV6-3; 8 positions match TRBD2. The receptor comes from a human donor in good health (CMV status not recorded). Some clones in this sample may be carry-over from other donors' samples. CDR3 residues: CASSYRTYHLAGWGNEQFF. The CDR3 coding sequence is TGTGCCAGCAGTTACCGTACTTACCACTTAGCGGGATGGGGAAATGAGCAGTTCTTC.